The rows below give T cell receptor beta chains drawn from one sample of a study of T-cell reconstitution after alpha-beta-depleted transplantation in children. TCRdb reprocessed the PCR reads with MiXCR, giving one entry per CDR3 protein. Of 400,000 to 450,000 distinct CDR3 sequences in the sample, about 45% were seen once. Sequencing was performed on PBMCs, taken before TCRalphabeta/CD19-depleted stem cell transplant. All receptors derive from a girl aged 2 to 9 with aplastic anemia, due to receive a stem cell transplant. Each CDR3 is given with its conserved first and last residue. D genes are given only for firm matches. Where a row states a size, it is once, few, many or the class of an expanded clone; other rows omit it.

d_gene,abundance,j_gene,v_gene,CDR3aa,CDR3nt
TRBD1,NA,TRBJ2-4,TRBV12-3/TRBV12-4,CASRTGALAKNIQYF,TGTGCCAGCAGGACAGGGGCCCTAGCCAAAAACATTCAGTACTTC
NA,once,TRBJ2-1,TRBV29-1,CSVRFRNEQFF,TGCAGCGTTAGGTTCCGGAATGAGCAGTTCTTC
NA,few,TRBJ2-7,TRBV29-1,CSVGGDGSSYEQYF,TGCAGCGTTGGGGGGGACGGTAGCTCCTACGAGCAGTACTTC
NA,many,TRBJ1-3,TRBV24-1,CATSGSGTQGNTIYF,TGTGCCACCAGTGGGTCCGGGACGCAAGGAAACACCATATATTTT
TRBD2,NA,TRBJ2-3,TRBV3-1,CASSQDMGLAGGRTDTQYF,TGTGCCAGCAGCCAAGATATGGGACTAGCGGGGGGTCGCACAGATACGCAGTATTTT
NA,NA,TRBJ1-1,TRBV5-1,CASSTEGGTAFF,TGCGCCAGCAGCACGGAAGGGGGGACAGCTTTCTTT
TRBD1,NA,TRBJ1-1,TRBV7-3,CASSRQGSTEAFF,TGTGCCAGCAGCAGACAGGGTTCGACTGAAGCTTTCTTT
NA,NA,TRBJ1-4,TRBV6-1,CASSTWGWNEKLFF,TGTGCCAGCAGCACATGGGGGTGGAACGAAAAACTGTTTTTT
NA,NA,TRBJ2-2,TRBV6-2/TRBV6-3,CASSYGGTGELFF,TGTGCCAGCAGTTACGGGGGCACCGGGGAGCTGTTTTTT
TRBD1,NA,TRBJ2-2,TRBV5-1,CASSFNSDRSTGELFF,TGCGCCAGCAGTTTCAATTCGGACAGGAGTACCGGGGAGCTGTTTTTT
NA,NA,TRBJ2-7,TRBV6-5,CASSYYGTTSYEQYF,TGTGCCAGCAGTTATTACGGGACGACGAGCTACGAGCAGTACTTC
TRBD1,NA,TRBJ2-5,TRBV20-1,CSARRTGKEETQYF,TGCAGTGCTAGAAGGACAGGGAAGGAGGAGACCCAGTACTTC
NA,many,TRBJ2-1,TRBV2,CASSDFRSKPRSSYNEQFF,TGTGCCAGCAGTGATTTCAGGTCGAAACCCAGGAGCTCCTACAATGAGCAGTTCTTC
NA,many,TRBJ2-5,TRBV5-6,CASSLAVGRETQYF,TGTGCCAGCAGCTTGGCCGTGGGAAGGGAGACCCAGTACTTC
NA,NA,TRBJ2-7,TRBV9,CASSVGPIGYEQYF,TGTGCCAGCAGCGTAGGACCGATAGGCTACGAGCAGTACTTC
NA,NA,TRBJ2-3,TRBV10-3,CAISERTSGTDTQYF,TGTGCCATCAGTGAGAGGACATCAGGCACAGATACGCAGTATTTT
TRBD1,NA,TRBJ2-2,TRBV18,CASSPFSGGRTGELFF,TGTGCCAGCTCACCATTTTCAGGGGGACGAACCGGGGAGCTGTTTTTT